This TCR beta chain was sequenced for a study of cytomegalovirus exposure and HLA in healthy donors. The CDR3 extends over 17 amino acids. The V gene end was trimmed by 4 bases and the J gene end by 7 bases; junction bases not matched to a gene: 13. Germline CDR1 reads SGHNT; CDR2 reads YYREEE (reference sequence). Primers for the PCR totalled 60 Vbeta and 13 Jbeta. Generated by immunoSEQ multiplex PCR, the TCRdb table keeps only in-frame clones and is missing some. The sample includes some 150,000 clones, less than 80% seen only once; the top ten take 1.5% to 2%. The origin of this receptor is a female donor in good health and CMV-seropositive. Sequences were obtained from PBMCs. This rearrangement joins TRBV5-4 to TRBJ2-1; 11 nucleotides align to TRBD2. CDR3 sequence (DNA): TGTGCCAGCAGCCATATGGGAGGTAGCGGGAGGGCTAATGAGCAGTTCTTC. Translated, it gives CASSHMGGSGRANEQFF.